This TCR beta chain comes out of a study of blood T cell repertoires in COVID-19. The wider study: Acute and convalescent COVID-19 specimens originated in the United States, Italy and Spain. PBMCs, B-cell-depleted T cells, or T cells were the source of the cDNA or gDNA that made up the material.

Authors' data handling: Amplifying reference gene primers gave estimates of nucleated cell counts. Sequencing was performed with immunoSEQ multiplex PCR; in TCRdb, only in-frame clones are kept and a portion is missing. V, J and clone size reflect that table, while D and trimming were determined from the DNA. This sample has 130,000 or so clones; 70% to 85% occur once, and the top ten carry 12%. The V gene's germline CDR1 is SGHRS and CDR2 YFSETQ. The length of the CDR3 is 12 residues. Trimming shortened V by 2 bases and J by 4 bases, and 3 bases separated the two germline ends. The sample comprised peripheral blood. The genes are TRBV5-1 and TRBJ2-2; the D is unclear. The source of this sequence is a woman aged 55 to 70 with acute or convalescent COVID-19. The CDR3 bases are TGCGCCAGCAGCTTCGGCACCGGGGAGCTGTTTTTT. Translating it yields CASSFGTGELFF.